This TCR beta chain was retrieved from a study of OX40 agonist ivuxolimab in advanced cancers. Concerning the study at large: Ivuxolimab was an agonistic, fully human IgG2 monoclonal antibody directed against OX40 (CD134), a costimulatory receptor. Intravenous ivuxolimab was administered to patients every 2 weeks at six dose levels: 0.01, 0.1, 0.3, 1.5, 3 and 10 mg/kg. Of the roughly 51 dose-escalation patients, hepatocellular carcinoma was present in around 20, melanoma in around 15, renal cell carcinoma in 9 and head and neck cancer in 9. In the dose-escalation cohort, 82.7% of patients were male, and the mean age was around 60 years, with a range of roughly 20 to 85. Prior anti-PD-1, anti-PD-L1 or anti-CTLA-4 therapy was permitted, and checkpoint inhibitors had been received by less than 45% of dose-escalation patients. Partial responses occurred in three dose-escalation patients, of whom one had hepatocellular carcinoma and two had cutaneous melanoma. The point of sequencing TCRbeta in the periphery was to test whether ivuxolimab changed TCR sequence diversity and drove clonal T-cell expansion. The paper describes the monotherapy dose-escalation part (N of about 55 patients) of the phase I trial of ivuxolimab.

In regard to this clone: What this receptor recognizes is not known. Nothing much larger sits one base from this clone, and base qualities are not available.

Patients with autoimmune disease history or receiving systemic immunosuppression were excluded from the trial. Peripheral blood for TCR sequencing was collected from all dose cohorts at baseline, on cycle 4 day 1, and on cycle 7 day 1. Samples came from an open-label, multicenter, first-in-human phase I dose-escalation trial of ivuxolimab. Adults with locally advanced or metastatic melanoma, renal cell, hepatocellular, or head and neck squamous cell carcinoma were enrolled in the trial. Before TCR sequencing, CD4+ T cells and CD8+ T cells from peripheral blood were sorted into separate populations. For sequencing of the TCRbeta CDR3 region, genomic DNA was extracted from the sorted cells. The immunoSEQ Assay was used for sequencing of TCRbeta CDR3 regions. TCRdb stores this immuneACCESS table with in-frame sequences only. Part of the clones is absent; in the studies checked, under half of the shortfall reflects unresolved V genes, and no reason is known for the rest. Counted in this sample were about 34,000 clones; approximately 80% of them appeared once. More than 20% of the sample lies in the top ten.

The CDR3 contains 17 residues, cysteine and phenylalanine counted. Only the CDR3 part of the read is kept: 51 bases, read in frame from the first base. CDR1 and CDR2, looked up from the germline V gene (reference sequence), are LNHDA and SQIVND. V ends up 5 bases short and J 2 bases short, with an unmatched junction base count of 12. General study outcomes and caveats: Low levels of normalized T-cell clonal expansion were also seen in some nonresponding patients. Which antigens the clonally expanded peripheral T cells were specific for was not determined. After ivuxolimab, expanded clones were on average more numerous among CD8+ T cells than among CD4+ T cells. At doses from 0.1 to 3.0 mg/kg, clonal expansion was seen in both CD4+ and CD8+ blood T cells between baseline and week 6. In the 0.1-3.0 mg/kg groups, partial responders had among the lowest normalized peripheral clonal expansion, particularly in CD8+ T cells.

The chain links TRBV19 with TRBJ2-1; TRBD2 lines up with 7 middle nucleotides. Sequencing used CD4+ or CD8+ T cells sorted from blood, obtained in a trial of the OX40 agonist ivuxolimab. This receptor was taken from an adult with an advanced solid tumor such as melanoma, head and neck, liver or kidney cancer. CDR3 protein: CASSLTSGDITYNEQFF. The sequenced DNA is TGTGCCAGTAGTCTAACAAGCGGGGATATAACCTACAATGAGCAGTTCTTC.